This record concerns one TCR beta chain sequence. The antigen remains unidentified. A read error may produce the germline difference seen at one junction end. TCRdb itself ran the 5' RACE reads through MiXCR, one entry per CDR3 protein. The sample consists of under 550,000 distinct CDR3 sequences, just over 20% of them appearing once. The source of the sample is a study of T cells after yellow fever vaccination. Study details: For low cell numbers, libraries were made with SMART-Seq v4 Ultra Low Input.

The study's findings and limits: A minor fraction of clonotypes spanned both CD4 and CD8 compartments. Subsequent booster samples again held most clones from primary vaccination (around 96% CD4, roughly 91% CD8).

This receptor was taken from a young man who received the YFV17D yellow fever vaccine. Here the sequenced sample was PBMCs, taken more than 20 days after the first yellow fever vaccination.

The CDR3 loop reads CASCQKQGHAETQYF. CDR3 sequence (DNA): TGCGCCAGCTGTCAAAAGCAGGGCCATGCAGAGACCCAGTACTTC. The chain couples TRBV23-1 to TRBJ2-5, with TRBD1 as a possible D gene (5 bases). TRBV23-1 is annotated as an ORF whose role is uncertain. The CDR3 has 15 amino acids.